This TCR beta chain is from a study of OX40 agonist ivuxolimab in advanced cancers. Study-wide points: The expanded peripheral T cells' antigen specificity was not determined.

The CDR3 runs to 16 residues. J gave up 6 bases and V 2 bases, and 5 bases lay outside the gene matches. CDR1 and CDR2 (germline): SEHNR, FQNEAQ (reference sequence). As to this clone: No antigen is known for it.

Generated by immunoSEQ multiplex PCR, the TCRdb table keeps only in-frame clones and is missing some. The sample contains about 87,000 clones, 87% of which appear only once. This TCR was recovered from an adult with an advanced solid tumor such as melanoma, head and neck, liver or kidney cancer. This specimen was CD4+ or CD8+ T cells sorted from blood, taken in a trial of the OX40 agonist ivuxolimab. The rearrangement uses TRBV7-9 and TRBJ2-2; 11 bases are shared with TRBD2. DNA of the CDR3: TGTGCCAGCAGCTTAAATCTAGCGGGAGGACCCGGGGAGCTGTTTTTT. This gives the protein CASSLNLAGGPGELFF.